The 17 T cell receptor beta chains reported below all come from one sample, sequenced in a study of regulatory T cells in long-lasting Graves disease. Time point given: persistent/refractory GD, antithyroid drugs over 5 years with positive TRAb. TCR sequences were obtained from RNA taken from PBMCs. Arm-PCR of CDR3 regions with iRepertoire HTBI primers generated TCR beta libraries. TCRdb re-derived calls from the multiplex PCR reads in MiXCR, one entry per CDR3 protein. The sample lists 430,000 or so distinct CDR3 sequences; roughly a fifth were seen once. The sequenced sample was peripheral blood mononuclear cells (PBMCs), obtained when the disease was refractory, from a patient treated with antithyroid drugs. The receptors were sampled from a female donor with Graves disease.

The V call is TRBV20-1, the J call TRBJ2-3; a possible D gene is TRBD2 (5 bases). This CDR3 comprises 12 residues. The germline V gene encodes CDR1 DFQATT and CDR2 SNEGSKA (reference sequence). Between the trimmed V and J ends, which lost 5 bases and 0 bases, there was a span of 6 bases. CDR3 nucleotide sequence: TGCAGTGCTCGGACTAGCACAGATACGCAGTATTTT. It encodes CSARTSTDTQYF.

This chain uses TRBV5-6 with TRBJ1-1, with 7 bases aligning to TRBD1. CDR1 and CDR2 (germline): SGHDT, YYEEEE. The CDR3 consists of 14 residues. Trimming took 6 bases from V and 4 from J; bases not matched to a gene: 9. CDR3 region: CASIGFSGGTEAFF. Written as DNA, the CDR3 is TGTGCCAGCATCGGATTTTCAGGGGGCACTGAAGCTTTCTTT.

This clonotype was detected only a few times. V is TRBV10-3 and J is TRBJ1-4, with TRBD1 identical over 7 bases. The CDR3 consists of 14 residues. Unmatched junction bases numbered 13, after V lost 10 bases and J lost 8 bases. Germline V gene data show CDR1 as ENHRY and CDR2 as SYGVKD. The CDR3: CATSGAKQGEKLFF. The CDR3 DNA sequence: TGTGCCACCAGCGGGGCGAAACAGGGGGAAAAACTGTTTTTT.

This clonotype was seen many times. J is TRBJ1-2 and V is TRBV20-1; weak D call: TRBD1 (6 bases). The germline V gene encodes CDR1 DFQATT and CDR2 SNEGSKA (reference sequence). The V gene lost 8 bases and the J gene lost 3 bases, with 10 bases spanning the gap. This CDR3 is 11 amino acids long. The CDR3 DNA reads TGCAGTTCTGGGGGCGACTATGGCTACACCTTC. It translates to CSSGGDYGYTF.

Concerning this clonotype itself: This may be a read error, as it is one base from a much larger clone. The genes are TRBV12-3 or TRBV12-4 and TRBJ2-5; 10 bases map to TRBD1. The CDR3 has 16 amino acids. CDR3 in amino acids: CASSPGTGANQKTQYF. Here the CDR3 DNA reads TGTGCCAGCAGCCCGGGGACAGGGGCCAACCAAAAGACCCAGTACTTC.

This clonotype was seen at least ten times. J is TRBJ2-7 and V is TRBV28, with TRBD2 identical over 7 bases. V trimming: 0 bases; J trimming: 2 bases; junction bases outside the gene matches: 4. Germline-derived CDR1 and CDR2 are MDHEN and SYDVKM. The CDR3 contains 15 residues. The CDR3 bases are TGTGCCAGCAGTTTATGGGGGAGGGGAGCCTACGAGCAGTACTTC. It encodes CASSLWGRGAYEQYF. Based on the CDR3 plus reference TRBV28 and TRBJ2-7, the full variable domain is DVKVTQSSRYLVKRTGEKVFLECVQDMDHENMFWYRQDPGLGLRLIYFSYDVKMKEKGDIPEGYSVSREKKERFSLILESASTNQTSMYLCASSLWGRGAYEQYFGPGTRLTVT.

V is TRBV19 and J is TRBJ1-2; weak D call: TRBD1 (5 bases). CDR1 and CDR2 from the germline V gene are LNHDA and SQIVND (reference sequence). Trimming took off 5 bases at V and 8 bases at J, with 18 bases between the two ends. The CDR3 consists of 14 residues. The CDR3 nucleotides are TGTGCCAGTAGTCCCACAGGCCTAAAGGGGGGCTACACCTTC. Translation: CASSPTGLKGGYTF.

This chain joins TRBV5-1 and TRBJ1-4, with D tentatively TRBD1 (5 bases). This CDR3 region has 16 residues. V lost 4 bases to trimming and J lost 7 bases, with 20 bases between them. CDR1 is SGHRS and CDR2 is YFSETQ in the germline V gene. The CDR3 sequence is CASSLGAQIEGEKLFF. The CDR3 DNA is TGCGCCAGCAGCCTCGGGGCGCAGATAGAGGGTGAAAAACTGTTTTTT.

This clonotype came up many times. This sequence joins TRBV5-1 and TRBJ2-7, with D maybe TRBD1 (6 bases). The germline CDR1 and CDR2 sequences are SGHRS and YFSETQ. The CDR3 spans 15 residues. With 4 bases removed from V and 0 bases from J, the gap between germline ends came to 14 bases. CDR3 in amino acids: CASSPTGMSSYEQYF. CDR3 sequence (DNA): TGCGCCAGCAGCCCTACAGGGATGAGCTCCTACGAGCAGTACTTC.

CDR3 loop: CASSSLGEETQYF. CDR3 in DNA: TGTGCCAGCAGCTCTCTGGGGGAAGAGACCCAGTACTTC. This rearrangement joins TRBV3-1 to TRBJ2-5; tentatively, D is TRBD1 or TRBD2 (5 bases each). Germline V gives CDR1 LGHDT, CDR2 YNNKEL (reference sequence). Trimming shortened V by 5 bases and J by 3 bases, and 10 bases separated the two germline ends. This CDR3 region has 13 residues.

The J gene is TRBJ2-7, the V gene TRBV28, with TRBD1 identical over 12 bases. The germline gives CDR1 MDHEN, CDR2 SYDVKM. CDR3 length equals 15 residues. V trimming: 8 bases; J trimming: 4 bases; junction bases outside the gene matches: 9. Here the CDR3 reads CASGLGTGGPYEQYF. DNA of the CDR3: TGTGCCAGCGGCCTCGGGACAGGGGGCCCGTACGAGCAGTACTTC.

With regard to this clonotype: Being one base from a much bigger clone, this may be a read error. The rearrangement joins TRBV15 to TRBJ1-1, with no clear D. The CDR3 extends over 13 amino acids. Per germline, CDR1 LNHNV and CDR2 YYDKDF (reference sequence). The CDR3 nucleotides read TGTGCCACCAGCAGAGGCATGAACACTGGAGCTTTCTTT. Residues: CATSRGMNTGAFF.

There are a few counts of this clonotype. The chain carries TRBV5-1 and TRBJ1-1; a possible D gene is TRBD1 (6 bases). Between the trimmed V and J ends, which lost 3 bases and 6 bases, there was a span of 15 bases. The CDR3 totals 14 residues. Germline loops: CDR1 SGHRS, CDR2 YFSETQ. CDR3 in DNA: TGCGCCAGCAGCTCCGGGACATCTGCCCCTGAAGCTTTCTTT. Translating gives CASSSGTSAPEAFF.

This rearrangement joins TRBV5-1 to TRBJ2-1, with D tentatively TRBD1 or TRBD2 (5 bases each). There are 12 residues in the CDR3. Germline V gene data show CDR1 as SGHRS and CDR2 as YFSETQ. Trimming took 7 bases from V and 7 from J, leaving 12 bases between them. This CDR3 reads CASGFGGNEQFF. The CDR3 DNA sequence: TGCGCCAGCGGGTTTGGGGGAAATGAGCAGTTCTTC.

This clonotype came up many times. CDR3 loop: CASSDAGPARLEQYF. In DNA, the CDR3 is TGTGCCAGCAGTGACGCGGGTCCAGCTCGTCTCGAGCAGTACTTC. This sequence joins TRBV6-1 and TRBJ2-7, with D possibly TRBD2 on 5 matching bases. The germline V gene has CDR1 MNHNS and CDR2 SASEGT. The CDR3 loop spans 15 amino acids. V gave up 3 bases and J gave up 6 bases, with 18 bases separating them.

This clonotype was detected ten times or more. The chain uses TRBV15 and TRBJ2-2; TRBD1 is a possible D gene (7 bases). The CDR3 length is 16 residues. The V end was cut by 1 base, the J end by 2 bases, with 11 bases between. Germline V gene sequence: CDR1 LNHNV, CDR2 YYDKDF (reference sequence). The CDR3 loop reads CATSRGQGGNTGELFF. The DNA of the CDR3 is TGTGCCACCAGCAGAGGACAGGGAGGCAACACCGGGGAGCTGTTTTTT.

The chain links TRBV12-3 or TRBV12-4 to TRBJ2-3; TRBD2 agrees at 8 bases. J lost 2 bases, V lost 3 bases, and 13 bases had no gene match. The CDR3 is 18 residues long. The CDR3 region is CASSFVSRSGRITDTQYF. The CDR3 bases are TGTGCCAGCAGTTTTGTTTCGCGGAGCGGGAGAATCACAGATACGCAGTATTTT.